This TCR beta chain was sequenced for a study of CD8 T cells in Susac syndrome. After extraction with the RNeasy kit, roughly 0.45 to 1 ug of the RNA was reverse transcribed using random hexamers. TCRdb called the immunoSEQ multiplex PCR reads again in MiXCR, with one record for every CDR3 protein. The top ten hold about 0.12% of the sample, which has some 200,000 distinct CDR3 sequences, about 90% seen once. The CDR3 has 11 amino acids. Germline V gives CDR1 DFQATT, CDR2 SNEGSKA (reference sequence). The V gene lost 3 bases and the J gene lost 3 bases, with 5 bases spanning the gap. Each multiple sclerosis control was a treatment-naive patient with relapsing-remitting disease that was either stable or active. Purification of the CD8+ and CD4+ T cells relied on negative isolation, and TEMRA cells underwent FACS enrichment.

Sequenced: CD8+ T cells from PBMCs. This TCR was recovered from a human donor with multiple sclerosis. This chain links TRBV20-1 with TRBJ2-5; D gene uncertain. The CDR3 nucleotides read TGCAGTGCTAGGCGAGAAGAGACCCAGTACTTC. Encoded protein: CSARREETQYF.